The entry below describes one TCR beta chain. The antigen is undetermined. Trimming took 5 bases from V and 7 from J; bases not matched to a gene: 13. The germline CDR1 and CDR2 sequences are PRHDT and FYEKMQ (reference sequence). CDR3 length equals 16 residues. This entry comes from a study of graft-versus-host responses after intestinal transplantation. Overall study: All of the recipients had induction that used anti-thymocyte globulin, then tacrolimus and steroids for around 3 years.

Profiling relied on immunoSEQ multiplex PCR, and the TCRdb table lists in-frame clones only, not all of them. The data show about 93,000 clones, roughly 93% seen once. The origin of this receptor is a human donor who received an intestinal transplant. V usage is TRBV13 and J usage is TRBJ1-2, with 10 nucleotides matching TRBD1. Source: unstimulated CD8+ T cells sorted from spleen or lymph node cells, taken before intestinal transplant. CDR3 nucleotide sequence: TGTGCCAGCAGCCCTACCGGGACAGGGGTTTCAGGTGGCTACACCTTC. Encoded protein: CASSPTGTGVSGGYTF.